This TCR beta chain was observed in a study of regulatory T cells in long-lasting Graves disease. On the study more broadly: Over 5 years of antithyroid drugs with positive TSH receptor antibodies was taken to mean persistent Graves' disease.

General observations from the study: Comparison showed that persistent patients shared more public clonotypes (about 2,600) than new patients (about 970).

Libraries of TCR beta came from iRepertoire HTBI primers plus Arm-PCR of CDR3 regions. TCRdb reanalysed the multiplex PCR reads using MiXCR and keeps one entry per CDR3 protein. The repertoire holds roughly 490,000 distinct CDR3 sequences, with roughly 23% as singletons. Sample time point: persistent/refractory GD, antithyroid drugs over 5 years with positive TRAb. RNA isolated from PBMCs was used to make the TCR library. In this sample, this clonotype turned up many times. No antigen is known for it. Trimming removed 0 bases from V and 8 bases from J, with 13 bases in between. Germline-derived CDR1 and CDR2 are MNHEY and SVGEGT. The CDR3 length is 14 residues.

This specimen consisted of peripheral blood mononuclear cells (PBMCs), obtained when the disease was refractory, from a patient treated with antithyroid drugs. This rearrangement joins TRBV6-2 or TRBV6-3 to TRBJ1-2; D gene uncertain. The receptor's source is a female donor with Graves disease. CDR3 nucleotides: TGTGCCAGCAGTTACTCAGCGGGCGCGGGAGGCTACACCTTC. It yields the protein CASSYSAGAGGYTF.